Listed below are T cell receptor beta chains from one sample, sequenced in a study of Graves' ophthalmopathy and Graves' hyperthyroidism. TCRdb re-called the multiplex PCR reads with MiXCR, one entry per CDR3 protein. The table lists some 360,000 distinct CDR3 sequences, approximately 18% of them singletons. The sequencing sample was made of peripheral blood. Receptors were obtained from an adult woman with stable Graves' hyperthyroidism. The CDR3 runs from the conserved cysteine through the conserved F or W. A D gene is named only where the DNA matches it firmly. Size is omitted from some rows. Given values are once, few, many or a class for expanded clones.

size,J,length,V,D,DNA,CDR3
few,TRBJ2-7,16,TRBV11-1,TRBD1,TGTGCCAGCAGCACGGGACAGGGGGCAATCATGTACGAGCAGTACTTC,CASSTGQGAIMYEQYF
.,TRBJ2-5,14,TRBV15,.,TGTGCCACCAGCAGTGGACAAGGGGGAGAGACCCAGTACTTC,CATSSGQGGETQYF
few,TRBJ2-5,13,TRBV7-7,TRBD1,TGTGCTAGCAGCAACGACAGGGAAGAGACCCAGTACTTC,CASSNDREETQYF
.,TRBJ2-7,15,TRBV4-1,.,TGCGCCAGCAACCGAGGGCCTGGCGATGCCTACGAGCAGTACTTC,CASNRGPGDAYEQYF
.,TRBJ2-6,15,TRBV28,.,TGTGCCAGCAGTTTATCTGGGAATGGGGCCAACGTCCTGACTTTC,CASSLSGNGANVLTF
many,TRBJ2-7,14,TRBV12-3/TRBV12-4,.,TGTGCCAGCAGTCAACCCGGGGTTGCCTACGAGCAGTACTTC,CASSQPGVAYEQYF
many,TRBJ1-1,12,TRBV7-9,.,TGTGCCAGCGCCGACAGGAACACTGAAGCTTTCTTT,CASADRNTEAFF
many,TRBJ1-5,13,TRBV20-1,TRBD1,TGCAGTGCAATGGACAGGGTGGATCAGCCCCAGCATTTT,CSAMDRVDQPQHF
many,TRBJ1-3,15,TRBV29-1,.,TGCAGCGTTGCTACAGGGACATCCTCTGGAAACACCATATATTTT,CSVATGTSSGNTIYF
many,TRBJ2-2,14,TRBV28,.,TGTGCCAGCATTCGCGGAACTCTCACCGGGGAGCTGTTTTTT,CASIRGTLTGELFF
many,TRBJ1-5,16,TRBV12-3/TRBV12-4,.,TGTGCCAGCAGTCCCAGGTCGGTGGGGGGGAATCAGCCCCAGCATTTT,CASSPRSVGGNQPQHF
many,TRBJ2-6,17,TRBV19,.,TGTGCCAGTACCCCCCTCGGGCGGATCTCTGGGGCCAACGTCCTGACTTTC,CASTPLGRISGANVLTF
many,TRBJ2-2,21,TRBV5-4,TRBD2,TGTGCCAGCAGCTTGCGGGCTAGCGGGAGTCTCTTTGTGCCCCGCCCCGGGGAGCTGTTTTTT,CASSLRASGSLFVPRPGELFF
many,TRBJ2-2,13,TRBV6-1,.,TGTGCCAGCATACTGGGGCGGGCCGGGGAGCTGTTTTTT,CASILGRAGELFF
many,TRBJ2-7,13,TRBV28,TRBD1,TGTGCCAGCAGTTCGGGACAGGGTTACGAGCAGTACTTC,CASSSGQGYEQYF
.,TRBJ1-5,14,TRBV6-5,.,TGTGCCAGCAGTTACGGGGGAGTTGGGCAGCCCCAGCATTTT,CASSYGGVGQPQHF
many,TRBJ1-1,13,TRBV12-3/TRBV12-4,TRBD1,TGTGCCAGCAGTTATAGTCGACAGGGGGAAGCTTTCTTT,CASSYSRQGEAFF
.,TRBJ2-7,15,TRBV7-8,.,TGTGCCAGCAGCTTCACGGGCCAGGGCTCCTACGAGCAGTACTTC,CASSFTGQGSYEQYF
.,TRBJ1-6,13,TRBV27,.,TGTGCCAGCGGAAACAGGGAGGTTTCACCCCTCCACTTT,CASGNREVSPLHF
many,TRBJ2-7,14,TRBV20-1,.,TGCAGTGCTAGAGATCCCTCACTTTCCTACGAGCAGTACTTC,CSARDPSLSYEQYF
many,TRBJ2-7,13,TRBV20-1,TRBD2,TGCAGTGCTAGTCCCAGCGGGAGCTACGAGCAGTACTTC,CSASPSGSYEQYF
many,TRBJ1-1,12,TRBV20-1,.,TGCAGGTGGGGGGGCTTGAACACTGAAGCTTTCTTT,CRWGGLNTEAFF
many,TRBJ2-5,21,TRBV20-1,TRBD2,TGCAGTGCTAGATCAGACACCCGGGACACGTTAGCGGGAGGGCCTGGAGAGACCCAGTACTTC,CSARSDTRDTLAGGPGETQYF
many,TRBJ1-2,13,TRBV20-1,TRBD1,TGCAGTGCTATCCAACAGGGGGCTGAGGGCTACACCTTC,CSAIQQGAEGYTF
many,TRBJ1-2,13,TRBV12-3/TRBV12-4,.,TGTGCCAGCAGTTATCACAGGGAGGAAGGCTACACCTTC,CASSYHREEGYTF
many,TRBJ2-2,18,TRBV6-2/TRBV6-3,TRBD2,TGTGCCAGCAGATCAAATAGCGGGAGGGCCAGGACTGGCGGGGAGCTGTTTTTT,CASRSNSGRARTGGELFF
many,TRBJ2-5,14,TRBV5-6,.,TGTGCCAGCAGCTTGTGGGACGCCATGCCATCCCAGTACTTC,CASSLWDAMPSQYF
few,TRBJ2-6,16,TRBV5-5,.,TGTGCCAGCAGCTTGCACGGCGGGGCTGGGGCCAACGTCCTGACTTTC,CASSLHGGAGANVLTF
many,TRBJ1-1,13,TRBV29-1,.,TGCAGCGCCAGGGCAGGACAGCGATTGGAAGCTTTCTTT,CSARAGQRLEAFF
many,TRBJ2-2,15,TRBV7-8,.,TGTGCCAGCAGCCCCTCCTTGGGGGGCACCGGGGAGCTGTTTTTT,CASSPSLGGTGELFF
many,TRBJ2-2,15,TRBV6-1,.,TGTGCCAGCAGTGAAGCGCGGGGCGGGGCGGGGGAGCTGTTTTTT,CASSEARGGAGELFF
many,TRBJ2-5,18,TRBV7-9,TRBD1,TGTGCCAGCAGCTTAGAGACAGGGACGGGCTGGTCCCAAGAGACCCAGTACTTC,CASSLETGTGWSQETQYF
few,TRBJ1-4,13,TRBV2,.,TGTGCCAGCAGTAACAGTCTTAATGAAAAACTGTTTTTT,CASSNSLNEKLFF
many,TRBJ2-5,11,TRBV20-1,.,TGCAGTGCCCAATTTCAAGAGACCCAGTACTTC,CSAQFQETQYF
.,TRBJ2-6,18,TRBV11-1,TRBD1,TGTGCCAGCAGTAAAATGACAGGGGGCGTGTCTGGGGCCAACGTCCTGACTTTC,CASSKMTGGVSGANVLTF
many,TRBJ2-5,14,TRBV11-2,.,TGTGCCAGCAGCTTAGGTCTGCGTGGGGAGACCCAGTACTTC,CASSLGLRGETQYF
.,TRBJ2-2,16,TRBV4-1,.,TGCGCCAGCAGCCAAGATGAGACGGGATGGACCGGGGAGCTGTTTTTT,CASSQDETGWTGELFF
many,TRBJ2-5,16,TRBV7-9,TRBD2,TGTGCCAGCACCCTATCAGGAGCGGGAGGCCAAGAGACCCAGTACTTC,CASTLSGAGGQETQYF
.,TRBJ2-7,15,TRBV5-1,TRBD1,TGCGCCAGCAGCCGGACGGGACAGGGTGAAGACGAGCAGTACTTC,CASSRTGQGEDEQYF